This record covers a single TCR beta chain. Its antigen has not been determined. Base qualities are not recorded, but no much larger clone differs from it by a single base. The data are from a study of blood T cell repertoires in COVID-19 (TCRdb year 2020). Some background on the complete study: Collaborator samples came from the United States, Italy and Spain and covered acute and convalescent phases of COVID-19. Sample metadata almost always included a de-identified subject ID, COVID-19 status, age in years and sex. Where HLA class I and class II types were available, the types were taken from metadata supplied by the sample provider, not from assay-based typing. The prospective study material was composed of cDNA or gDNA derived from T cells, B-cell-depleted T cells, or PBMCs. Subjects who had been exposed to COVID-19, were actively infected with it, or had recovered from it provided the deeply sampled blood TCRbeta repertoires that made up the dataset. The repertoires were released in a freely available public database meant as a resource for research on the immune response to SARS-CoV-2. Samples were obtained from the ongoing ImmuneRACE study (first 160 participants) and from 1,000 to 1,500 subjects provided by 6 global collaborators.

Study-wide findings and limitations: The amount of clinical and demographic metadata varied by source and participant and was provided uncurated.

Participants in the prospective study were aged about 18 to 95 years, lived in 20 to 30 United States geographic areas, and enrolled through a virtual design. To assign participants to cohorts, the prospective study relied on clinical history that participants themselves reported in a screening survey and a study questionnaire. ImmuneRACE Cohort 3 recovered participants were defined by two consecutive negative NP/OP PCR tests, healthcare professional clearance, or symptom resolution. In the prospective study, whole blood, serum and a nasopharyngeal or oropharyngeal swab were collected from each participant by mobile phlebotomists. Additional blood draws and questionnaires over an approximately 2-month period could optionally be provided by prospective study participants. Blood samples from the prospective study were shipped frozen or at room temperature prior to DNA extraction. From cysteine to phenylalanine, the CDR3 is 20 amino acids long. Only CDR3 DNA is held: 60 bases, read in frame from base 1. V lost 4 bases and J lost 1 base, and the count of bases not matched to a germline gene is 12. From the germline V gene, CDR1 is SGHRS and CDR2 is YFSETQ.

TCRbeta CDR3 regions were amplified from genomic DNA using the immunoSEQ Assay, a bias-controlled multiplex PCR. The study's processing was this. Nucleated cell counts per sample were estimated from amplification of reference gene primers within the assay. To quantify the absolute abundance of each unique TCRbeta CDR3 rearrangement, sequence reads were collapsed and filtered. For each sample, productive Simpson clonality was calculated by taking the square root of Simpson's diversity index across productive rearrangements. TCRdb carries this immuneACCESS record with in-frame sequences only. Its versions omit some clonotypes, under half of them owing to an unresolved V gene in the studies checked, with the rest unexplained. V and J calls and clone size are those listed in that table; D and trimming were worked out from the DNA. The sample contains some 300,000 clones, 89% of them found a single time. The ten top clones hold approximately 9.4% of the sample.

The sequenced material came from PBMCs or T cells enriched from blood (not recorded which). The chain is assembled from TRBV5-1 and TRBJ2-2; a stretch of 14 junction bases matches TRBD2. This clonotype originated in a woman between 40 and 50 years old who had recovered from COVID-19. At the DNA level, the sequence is TGCGCCAGCAGCCATGGGACTAGCGGGAGTTATAGGGGGAACACCGGGGAGCTGTTTTTT. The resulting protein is CASSHGTSGSYRGNTGELFF.